The 20 T cell receptor beta chains given below trace back to one sample, sequenced in a study of beta chain features in type 1 diabetes. Study-wide points: TCRB CDR3 length was moderately but significantly reduced in all four CD4+ subsets of Type 1 diabetes patients.

No antigen has been identified for these receptors. The isolated RNA, all of it, was reverse transcribed, so expressed TCRB transcripts were what got sequenced. Clones were sequenced by immunoSEQ multiplex PCR, and TCRdb holds only the in-frame ones, with some missing. Here the sample spans 600,000 to 700,000 clones, around 12% being singletons. Sequencing was done on a sample of naive CD4+ T cells from blood. The receptors derive from a man aged 30 to 39 with type 1 diabetes.

This chain links TRBV4-3 with TRBJ2-2; the match to TRBD2 covers 12 bases. CDR3 length equals 19 residues. Per the germline V gene, CDR1 is LGHNA and CDR2 is YSLEER. Trimming took 0 bases from V and 6 from J; bases not matched to a gene: 11. The CDR3 coding sequence is TGCGCCAGCAGCCAAGAGTCGACTAGCGGGGGCCGAGGGGCCGGGGAGCTGTTTTTT. This codes for CASSQESTSGGRGAGELFF.

J is TRBJ2-3 and V is TRBV10-3, with D perhaps matching TRBD1 (6 bases). This CDR3 contains 16 residues. Trimming removed 10 bases from V and 0 bases from J, with 20 bases in between. The germline gives CDR1 ENHRY, CDR2 SYGVKD. CDR3 protein: CATKGVPSLSTDTQYF. The CDR3 DNA reads TGTGCCACAAAGGGGGTGCCATCCCTTAGCACAGATACGCAGTATTTT.

The sample holds a few counts of this clone. The genes are TRBV7-2 and TRBJ1-5; TRBD1 agrees at 8 bases. The CDR3 loop spans 15 amino acids. In germline, CDR1 is SGHTA, CDR2 FQGNSA. Losses at the gene ends were 4 bases for V and 6 bases for J; bases not matched to a gene: 8. CDR3 in amino acids: CASSSTRGQGQPQHF. The CDR3 DNA reads TGTGCCAGCAGCTCCACCAGGGGGCAGGGTCAGCCCCAGCATTTT.

The rearrangement joins TRBV27 to TRBJ1-2; perhaps TRBD1 as D (6 bases). This CDR3 comprises 13 residues. Germline loops: CDR1 MNHEY, CDR2 SMNVEV (reference sequence). V dropped 6 bases and J dropped 5 bases, with 13 bases sitting between them. CDR3 in DNA: TGTGCCAGCAGCCCACGAGGGGGGTATGGCTACACCTTC. This codes for CASSPRGGYGYTF.

The table lists this clone with a few counts. CDR3 protein: CASSVKFSASGTDTQYF. The CDR3 region has the DNA TGTGCCAGCAGCGTAAAATTCTCGGCTAGCGGGACAGATACGCAGTATTTT. This chain connects TRBV9 to TRBJ2-3, with 8 bases fitting TRBD2. The V gene's germline CDR1 is SGDLS and CDR2 YYNGEE. CDR3 length equals 17 residues. The ends lost 1 base at V and 3 bases at J; junction bases unmatched: 10.

This clone was seen a few times. The CDR3, as DNA: TGCGCCAGCAGCTTGGGGTCAGTGGGGAATCAGCCCCAGCATTTT. Amino acid sequence: CASSLGSVGNQPQHF. The rearrangement links TRBV5-1 to TRBJ1-5; the D is unclear. Per the germline V gene, CDR1 is SGHRS and CDR2 is YFSETQ. The CDR3 totals 15 residues. The germline V and J ends were trimmed by 0 bases and 4 bases, with 11 bases remaining between them.

This clone was picked up a small number of times. The V gene is TRBV14, the J gene TRBJ2-4; D perhaps matches TRBD1 (5 bases). The length of the CDR3 is 17 residues. Germline V gene sequence: CDR1 SGHDN, CDR2 FVKESK. V lost 1 base and J lost 3, with 16 bases in between. Here the CDR3 DNA reads TGTGCCAGCAGCCAAGCCGGACATCTTCGAGGCAAAAACATTCAGTACTTC. Its protein product is CASSQAGHLRGKNIQYF.

The V gene is TRBV7-9, the J gene TRBJ1-2, with TRBD1 identical over 9 bases. CDR1 is SEHNR, CDR2 FQNEAQ, per germline (reference sequence). V lost 0 bases and J lost 6; bases outside the gene matches: 2. This CDR3 has 14 residues. For the CDR3, the DNA is TGTGCCAGCAGCTTAGCACAGGGGGCCGATGGCTACACCTTC. This translates into CASSLAQGADGYTF. Full variable domain (rest looked up from reference TRBV7-9 and TRBJ1-2): DTGVSQNPRHKITKRGQNVTFRCDPISEHNRLYWYRQTLGQGPEFLTYFQNEAQLEKSRLLSDRFSAERPKGSFSTLEIQRTEQGDSAMYLCASSLAQGADGYTFGSGTRLTVV.

This clone has a handful of counts. The rearrangement links TRBV7-3 to TRBJ1-1; 7 bases agree with TRBD1. CDR1 and CDR2 (germline): SGHTA, FQGTGA. CDR3 length: 14 amino acids. J lost 3 bases, V lost 0 bases, and 1 base had no gene match. CDR3 coding DNA: TGTGCCAGCAGCTTAACGCAGGGGGACACTGAAGCTTTCTTT. This translates into CASSLTQGDTEAFF.

The chain has TRBV4-3 and TRBJ2-6; either TRBD1 or TRBD2 may fit D (5 bases each). Trimming pared 1 base from V and 0 bases from J, leaving 13 bases between. The CDR3 length is 18 residues. Germline V gene lookup returns CDR1 LGHNA and CDR2 YSLEER. The CDR3 DNA reads as TGCGCCAGCAGCCAAGTCCCGGGGCCTTCCTCTGGGGCCAACGTCCTGACTTTC. Encoded protein: CASSQVPGPSSGANVLTF.

Regarding this clone: A single base separates this from a much larger clone, so it may be a read error. The rearrangement uses TRBV27 and TRBJ2-6; D unclear. Germline lookup yields CDR1 MNHEY and CDR2 SMNVEV (reference sequence). V dropped 3 bases and J dropped 2 bases, with 5 bases sitting between them. This CDR3 region has 14 residues. In DNA form, the CDR3 reads TGTGCCAGCAGTTTGGTCCCTGGGGCCAACGTCCTGACTTTC. It specifies CASSLVPGANVLTF.

CDR3 region: CASSVNKDAWDEQYF. Here the CDR3 DNA reads TGTGCCAGCAGCGTAAATAAGGACGCTTGGGACGAGCAGTACTTC. The chain carries TRBV9 and TRBJ2-7; D call uncertain. Germline CDR1 SGDLS, CDR2 YYNGEE. This CDR3 spans 15 amino acids. Trimming took off 1 base at V and 5 bases at J, with 16 bases between the two ends. The full variable domain, completed using reference TRBV9 and TRBJ2-7, is DSGVTQTPKHLITATGQRVTLRCSPRSGDLSVYWYQQSLDQGLQFLIQYYNGEERAKGNILERFSAQQFPDLHSELNLSSLELGDSALYFCASSVNKDAWDEQYFGPGTRLTVT.

The table lists this clone with a few counts. J is TRBJ1-2 and V is TRBV2; D is ambiguous. This CDR3 is built from 14 residues. Trimming removed 2 bases at V and 4 bases at J, with 11 bases between. Looked up from germline, CDR1 is SNHLY and CDR2 is FYNNEI. The CDR3 sequence is CASSERRATYGYTF. CDR3 nucleotide sequence: TGTGCCAGCAGTGAACGGAGGGCGACCTATGGCTACACCTTC.

The gene calls are TRBV5-4 and TRBJ2-2, with D unclear. This CDR3 comprises 19 residues. V lost 4 bases and J 4 bases, leaving 26 bases between the germline ends. The V gene's germline CDR1 is SGHNT and CDR2 YYREEE (reference sequence). This CDR3 reads CASSIPGRTLGSGTGELFF. The DNA of the CDR3 is TGTGCCAGCAGCATCCCAGGACGTACGTTAGGGTCGGGCACCGGGGAGCTGTTTTTT.

J is TRBJ1-2 and V is TRBV7-2; D gene ambiguous. The germline V gene encodes CDR1 SGHTA and CDR2 FQGNSA. This CDR3 has 15 residues. Trimming removed 3 bases from V and 4 bases from J, with 15 bases in between. The CDR3 sequence is CASSFGGGPFYGYTF. In DNA, the CDR3 is TGTGCCAGCAGCTTCGGTGGCGGACCTTTCTATGGCTACACCTTC. Drawing the rest from reference TRBV7-2 and TRBJ1-2, the complete variable domain is GAGVSQSPSNKVTEKGKDVELRCDPISGHTALYWYRQSLGQGLEFLIYFQGNSAPDKSGLPSDRFSAERTGGSVSTLTIQRTQQEDSAVYLCASSFGGGPFYGYTFGSGTRLTVV.

In its sample, this clone was seen a few times. This chain joins TRBV18 and TRBJ2-3; 8 bases match TRBD2. V shed 2 bases, J shed 4 bases, and the junction held 5 bases outside the gene matches. The CDR3 covers 15 residues. Germline CDR1 reads KGHSH; CDR2 reads LQKENI. DNA for the CDR3: TGTGCCAGCTCACCAACCCGGGAGGGGGCAGATACGCAGTATTTT. Amino acids: CASSPTREGADTQYF.

The chain carries TRBV5-5 and TRBJ2-7; D unclear. The CDR3 spans 12 residues. Germline CDR1 is SGHKS and CDR2 is YYEKEE (reference sequence). V gave up 4 bases and J gave up 3 bases, with 8 bases separating them. The chain's CDR3 is CASSPTSYEQYF. CDR3 sequence (DNA): TGTGCCAGCAGCCCGACGAGCTACGAGCAGTACTTC.

The V gene is TRBV28, the J gene TRBJ1-2, with D possibly TRBD1 on 6 matching bases. Trimming took 6 bases from V and 12 from J, leaving 20 bases between them. Germline values: CDR1 MDHEN, CDR2 SYDVKM. The CDR3 sequence is 13 residues long. The CDR3 region is CASSLTGSPTNTF. For the CDR3, the DNA is TGTGCCAGCAGCCTAACAGGGTCTCCGACCAACACCTTC.

The chain links TRBV6-6 to TRBJ1-2; 7 bases line up with TRBD1. With 7 bases clipped from V and 4 bases from J, the junction kept 12 bases outside the gene matches. Germline V CDR1 and CDR2: MNHNY, SVGAGI (reference sequence). The CDR3 runs to 15 residues. CDR3 sequence (DNA): TGTGCCAGCAAGATAGGACAGGTAGAAGGCTATGGCTACACCTTC. It yields the protein CASKIGQVEGYGYTF.

A few counts support this clone. The genes are TRBV7-9 and TRBJ2-1, with 11 bases matching TRBD2. The CDR3 is 15 amino acids. CDR1 is SEHNR and CDR2 is FQNEAQ in the germline V gene (reference sequence). V was pared by 7 bases and J by 3 bases, with 5 bases of the junction left unmatched. CDR3 nucleotide sequence: TGTGCCAGCACCGAACTAGCGGGGGACTACAATGAGCAGTTCTTC. As protein: CASTELAGDYNEQFF.